This is a list of T cell receptor beta chains from one sample in a study of CD8 T cells in Susac syndrome. TCRdb reprocessed the immunoSEQ multiplex PCR reads via MiXCR and lists one record per CDR3 protein. Among 100,000 to 150,000 distinct CDR3 sequences listed, approximately 96% were seen once. The sequenced sample consisted of CD8+ T cells from PBMCs. The source is a human donor with Susac syndrome. CDR3s include the opening cysteine and the closing phenylalanine or tryptophan. A D gene is named only where the DNA matches it firmly. Some rows mark clone size as missing; the rest say once, few, many or name a class of expanded clone.

>16|TRBV5-1|NA|TRBJ1-4|NA
TGCGCCAGCAGCTCAGTCCAAGGGAGGGAGGGTGAAAAACTGTTTTTT
CASSSVQGREGEKLFF
>13|TRBV29-1|NA|TRBJ1-1|once
TGCAGCGTTTGGTTGGACGGAGGCACTGAAGCTTTCTTT
CSVWLDGGTEAFF
>14|TRBV5-6|NA|TRBJ2-7|NA
TGTGCCAGCAGCTTGACAGGCACTATCTACGAGCAGTACTTC
CASSLTGTIYEQYF
>14|TRBV4-2|TRBD2|TRBJ2-7|few
TGTGCCAGCAGCCATGGGACTAGCGGTTACGAGCAGTACTTC
CASSHGTSGYEQYF
>16|TRBV12-3/TRBV12-4|TRBD1|TRBJ2-4|NA
TGTGCCAGCAGTTCGCGACAGGGGTTAGCCAAAAACATTCAGTACTTC
CASSSRQGLAKNIQYF
>14|TRBV19|TRBD2|TRBJ2-7|NA
TGTGCCAGTGCCGGGACTAGCGCAATATACGAGCAGTACTTC
CASAGTSAIYEQYF
>14|TRBV4-1|NA|TRBJ2-5|NA
TGCGCCAGCAGCCAAACAGGGGAGGTTGAGACCCAGTACTTC
CASSQTGEVETQYF
>15|TRBV15|TRBD1|TRBJ2-7|NA
TGTGCCACCAGCAGAGATAGAACAGGGGGATACGAGCAGTACTTC
CATSRDRTGGYEQYF
>14|TRBV5-1|TRBD1|TRBJ1-1|NA
TGCGCCAGCAGCGACAGACAGGGGAAGGTTGAAGCTTTCTTT
CASSDRQGKVEAFF
>14|TRBV20-1|NA|TRBJ2-7|NA
TGCAGTGCAGCGGGCCGGGACGCCATCTACGAGCAGTACTTC
CSAAGRDAIYEQYF
>16|TRBV6-6|NA|TRBJ1-6|NA
TGTGCCAGCAGTTACAGCCACAGAGGAAATAATTCACCCCTCCACTTT
CASSYSHRGNNSPLHF
>15|TRBV6-5|NA|TRBJ2-6|NA
TGTGCCAGCAGTTACGGGACCTCTGGGGCCAACGTCCTGACTTTC
CASSYGTSGANVLTF
>14|TRBV6-5|TRBD2|TRBJ2-7|NA
TGTGCCAGCAGTACGGGACTAGCGTCCTACGAGCAGTACTTC
CASSTGLASYEQYF
>13|TRBV9|NA|TRBJ2-7|few
TGTGCCAGCAGCCCCCGTTTATCGGGGGAGCAGTACTTC
CASSPRLSGEQYF
>9|TRBV30|NA|TRBJ2-1|NA
TGTGCCTGGGGGGACTCCCTTGTCTTC
CAWGDSLVF
>12|TRBV30|NA|TRBJ1-3|NA
TGTGCCTGGAAGACAGATGGAAACACCATATATTTT
CAWKTDGNTIYF
>13|TRBV5-1|NA|TRBJ2-5|NA
TGCGCCAGCAGCTTTTACGGACAAGAGACCCAGTACTTC
CASSFYGQETQYF
>14|TRBV6-5|NA|TRBJ1-1|once
TGTGCCAGCAGTTACGGGGGGAGGAACACTGAAGCTTTCTTT
CASSYGGRNTEAFF
>13|TRBV6-5|NA|TRBJ1-1|NA
TGTGCCAGCAGTTATGACTTTGGCACTGAAGCTTTCTTT
CASSYDFGTEAFF
>13|TRBV12-3/TRBV12-4|TRBD2|TRBJ2-1|NA
TGTGCCAGCAGTTCCGGGAGGGCGGGTGAGCAGTTCTTC
CASSSGRAGEQFF
>12|TRBV6-6|NA|TRBJ2-7|NA
TGTGCCAGCTCGACTGAGTTTTACGAGCAGTACTTC
CASSTEFYEQYF
>11|TRBV12-3/TRBV12-4|NA|TRBJ1-2|NA
TGTGCCAGCAACACGGGGCGAGGCTACACCTTC
CASNTGRGYTF
>12|TRBV9|NA|TRBJ1-2|NA
TGTGCCAGCAGCGCTGAGTCCTGGGGCTACACCTTC
CASSAESWGYTF
>12|TRBV7-9|NA|TRBJ1-1|NA
TGTGCCAGCAGCTTAGGAGGCGCTGGAGCTTTCTTT
CASSLGGAGAFF
>16|TRBV9|NA|TRBJ1-2|once
TGTGCCAGCAGCGTTATCTCTAGGGCTGGGGATGCTGGCTACACCTTC
CASSVISRAGDAGYTF
>12|TRBV19|NA|TRBJ1-1|few
TGTGCCAGCAGAGGCGGTGGCACTGAAGCTTTCTTT
CASRGGGTEAFF
>14|TRBV7-8|NA|TRBJ2-5|NA
TGTGCCAGCAGCTCCCTAGTGGCGCGAGGGACCCAGTACTTC
CASSSLVARGTQYF
>12|TRBV20-1|NA|TRBJ2-7|NA
TGCAGTGCTAGGTATAGGGACTACGAGCAGTACTTC
CSARYRDYEQYF